This TCR beta chain originates from a study of T cells in Graves' hyperthyroidism and ophthalmopathy. The CDR3 extends over 13 amino acids. Germline V gives CDR1 SNHLY, CDR2 FYNNEI. V lost 8 bases and J lost 0, with 11 bases in between. Concerning this clonotype: The antigen is unknown.

Amplification targeted TCR beta CDR3 regions from RNA transcripts. First-round RT-PCR targeting the TCR CDR3 was performed with the HTBI primer set. In TCRdb, the multiplex PCR reads were re-called with MiXCR into one record per CDR3 protein. Here the sample spans more than 550,000 distinct CDR3 sequences, over 40% being singletons. Study-wide results and limits: Appearing also in blood were most of the thyroid clonotypes expanded above 0.001. Ophthalmopathy onset followed model prediction by a median approximately 6.2 months.

Clinical symptoms, serum thyroxine, TRAb, thyroid ultrasound and orbital computed tomography established diagnosis. The genes are TRBV2 and TRBJ2-7; D remains ambiguous. The sequenced material came from peripheral blood or thyroid tissue (not recorded which). The TCR sequence derives from an adult man with Graves' disease, either hyperthyroidism or ophthalmopathy (not recorded which). CDR3 DNA: TGTGCCAGCTTGGTGGGCAGCTCCTACGAGCAGTACTTC. It is translated as CASLVGSSYEQYF.